Sequencing of this T cell receptor beta chain was carried out in a study of T cell repertoires in cytomegalovirus infection. Study information: In public TCR beta signatures, there were indications of both CMV infection and matching HLA type. Whole-study results and caveats: There were carriers of CMV plus the relevant HLA, and cumulative public TCR beta family frequency identified them.

After removal of 4 bases from V and 8 bases from J, the junction contained 5 bases not matched to a gene. The CDR3 spans 13 residues. TCRdb fed the reads into MiXCR, producing one record per CDR3 protein. Here the sample spans under 600,000 distinct CDR3 sequences, approximately 15% being singletons. This clonotype has a count of ten or more. No antigen is known for it. The sequencing input was CD8+ T cells from PBMCs. The receptor's source is a human donor in good health (CMV status not recorded). Some clones in this sample may be carry-over from other donors' samples. V gene TRBV12-3 or TRBV12-4 combines with J gene TRBJ1-2; 9 bases line up with TRBD1. The CDR3 bases are TGTGCCAGCAGTTCTGGGACAGGGAAGGGCTACACCTTC. The encoded protein is CASSSGTGKGYTF.